This T cell receptor beta chain stems from a study of cytomegalovirus exposure and HLA in healthy donors. PCR amplification relied on 60 Vbeta primers (plus 13 Jbeta primers). Sequenced by immunoSEQ multiplex PCR; TCRdb stores in-frame clones only, minus some. The table records some 160,000 clones, 75% to 90% of them present only once. Germline loops: CDR1 MNHEY, CDR2 SMNVEV (reference sequence). V shed 6 bases, J shed 8 bases, and the junction held 9 bases outside the gene matches. This CDR3 has 15 amino acids. This chain joins TRBV27 and TRBJ2-1, with 11 bases identical to TRBD2. This receptor was identified in a woman aged 18-29 years in good health and CMV-seronegative. The source material was PBMCs. The CDR3 protein is CASRYAGTSGHEQFF. CDR3 nucleotide sequence: TGTGCCAGCAGATATGCAGGGACTAGCGGACATGAGCAGTTCTTC.